The entry that follows covers one T cell receptor beta chain sequence. These data originate in a study of identical twins. Each CDR3 protein is one row after TCRdb ran MiXCR on the 5' RACE reads. The table has hundreds of thousands of distinct CDR3 sequences, 15% to 20% seen once. Trimming removed 6 bases from V and 6 bases from J; junction bases left unmatched: 9. This CDR3 is built from 14 residues. CDR1 and CDR2 (germline): MNHNS, SASEGT. A further study also used this sample, focusing on T cells expressing NK-cell markers.

The sequence was obtained from a woman in her late teens or twenties in good health. V and J are TRBV6-1 and TRBJ2-7, with 9 bases lining up with TRBD1. Source material: PBMCs. The CDR3 bases are TGTGCCAGCAGGCCGGGACAGGGACCAATCGAGCAGTACTTC. This translates into CASRPGQGPIEQYF.